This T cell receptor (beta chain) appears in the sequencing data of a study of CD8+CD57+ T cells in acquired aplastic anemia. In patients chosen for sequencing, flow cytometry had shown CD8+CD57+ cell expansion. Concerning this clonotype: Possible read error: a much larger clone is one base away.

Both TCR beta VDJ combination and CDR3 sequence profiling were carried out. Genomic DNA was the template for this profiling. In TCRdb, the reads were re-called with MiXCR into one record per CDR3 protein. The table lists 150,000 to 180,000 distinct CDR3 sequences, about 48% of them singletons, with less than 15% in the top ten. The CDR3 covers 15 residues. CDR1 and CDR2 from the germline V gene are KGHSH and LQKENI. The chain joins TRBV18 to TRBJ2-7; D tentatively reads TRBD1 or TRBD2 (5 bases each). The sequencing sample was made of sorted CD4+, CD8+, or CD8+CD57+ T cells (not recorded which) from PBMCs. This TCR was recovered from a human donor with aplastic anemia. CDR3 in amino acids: CAGSHGDDDSYEQYF. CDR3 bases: TGTGCCGGCTCACACGGGGACGATGACTCCTACGAGCAGTACTTC. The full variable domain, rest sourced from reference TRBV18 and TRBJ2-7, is NAGVMQNPRHLVRRRGQEARLRCSPMKGHSHVYWYRQLPEEGLKFMVYLQKENIIDESGMPKERFSAEFPKEGPSILRIQQVVRGDSAAYFCAGSHGDDDSYEQYFGPGTRLTVT.